These 20 T cell receptor beta chains were sequenced from one sample in a study of blood T cell repertoires in COVID-19. Method: immunoSEQ multiplex PCR; TCRdb's copy keeps in-frame clones and lacks some. Seen here are 200,000 or so clones, approximately 91% observed once, and the top ten hold roughly 2.6%. Sequences were obtained from peripheral blood. These receptors came from a woman aged 55-70 years with acute or convalescent COVID-19.

The chain recombines TRBV28 with TRBJ1-2; D unclear. The CDR3 runs to 12 residues. V lost 8 bases, J lost 2 bases, and 9 bases lay in between. CDR1 is MDHEN, CDR2 SYDVKM, per germline. CDR3 in DNA: TGTGCCAGCGGGCGGGTCAACTATGGCTACACCTTC. Protein product: CASGRVNYGYTF.

The rearrangement uses TRBV6-6 and TRBJ2-5, with 8 bases fitting TRBD2. CDR3 length: 15 residues. Germline-derived CDR1 and CDR2 are MNHNY and SVGAGI (reference sequence). The V and J ends lost 7 bases and 4 bases, in that order; junction bases with no gene match: 11. This CDR3 is CASKSGGGARETQYF. The DNA for the CDR3 is TGTGCCAGCAAAAGCGGGGGAGGGGCTAGAGAGACCCAGTACTTC.

The chain has TRBV28 and TRBJ2-7; a possible D gene is TRBD1 (5 bases). The CDR3 consists of 14 residues. Between the trimmed V and J ends, which lost 5 bases and 3 bases, there was a span of 14 bases. Looked up from germline, CDR1 is MDHEN and CDR2 is SYDVKM. The CDR3 loop is CASSPTSTVYEQYF. DNA for the CDR3: TGTGCCAGCAGTCCAACCTCGACAGTCTACGAGCAGTACTTC.

This clone was picked up a small number of times. The V gene is TRBV6-2 or TRBV6-3, the J gene TRBJ2-1; 10 bases are a match to TRBD2. The CDR3 has 14 residues. CDR1 and CDR2 (germline): MNHEY, SVGEGT. V dropped 2 bases and J dropped 12; count of bases not matched to a gene: 7. The CDR3 DNA is TGTGCCAGCAGTTACGTGTCTAGCGGGAGTCCGCAGTTCTTC. Its translation: CASSYVSSGSPQFF.

The rearrangement uses TRBV3-1 (or the pseudogene TRBV3-2) and TRBJ2-2; D possibly corresponds to TRBD1 (6 bases). This CDR3 region has 15 residues. The V gene's germline CDR1 is LGHDT and CDR2 YNNKEL (reference sequence). The germline V and J ends were trimmed by 10 bases and 2 bases, with 17 bases remaining between them. The CDR3 reads CATKRTAQNTGELFF. The CDR3 coding sequence is TGTGCCACCAAGAGGACAGCGCAAAACACCGGGGAGCTGTTTTTT.

This clone has just a few counts. V gene TRBV5-1 combines with J gene TRBJ2-1, with 7 bases lining up with TRBD1. The CDR3 contains 13 residues. Germline trimming cut 4 bases from V and 3 bases from J; bases unmatched to any gene: 1. CDR1 SGHRS and CDR2 YFSETQ come from the germline V gene. The CDR3 bases are TGCGCCAGCAGCGGACAGGACTACAATGAGCAGTTCTTC. Its translation is CASSGQDYNEQFF.

The chain links TRBV19 to TRBJ1-6; D gene ambiguous. The CDR3 is 13 amino acids. Germline V gene sequence: CDR1 LNHDA, CDR2 SQIVND (reference sequence). V lost 1 base, J lost 7 bases, and 5 bases lay in between. The CDR3 region is CASSIALNSPLHF. In DNA form, the CDR3 reads TGTGCCAGTAGTATAGCCCTGAATTCACCCCTCCACTTT. Variable domain in full (rest from reference TRBV19 and TRBJ1-6): DGGITQSPKYLFRKEGQNVTLSCEQNLNHDAMYWYRQDPGQGLRLIYYSQIVNDFQKGDIAEGYSVSREKKESFPLTVTSAQKNPTAFYLCASSIALNSPLHFGNGTRLTVT.

The chain joins TRBV3-1 (or the pseudogene TRBV3-2) to TRBJ2-7; no reliable D call. The germline CDR1 and CDR2 sequences are LGHDT and YNNKEL (reference sequence). The CDR3 contains 12 residues. V shed 4 bases and J shed 5 bases, with 9 bases lying between them. The DNA of the CDR3 is TGTGCCAGCAGCCCTTCGAGTGACGAGCAGTACTTC. Its protein is CASSPSSDEQYF.

This clone was seen a handful of times. The chain carries TRBV19 and TRBJ2-7; 12 bases agree with TRBD1. CDR3 length equals 14 residues. The ends lost 6 bases at V and 4 bases at J; junction bases unmatched: 4. In germline, CDR1 is LNHDA, CDR2 SQIVND (reference sequence). The CDR3 sequence: CASSRGQGAYEQYF. DNA for the CDR3: TGTGCCAGTAGCCGGGGACAGGGGGCTTACGAGCAGTACTTC. Looking up the rest from reference TRBV19 and TRBJ2-7 gives the full variable domain: DGGITQSPKYLFRKEGQNVTLSCEQNLNHDAMYWYRQDPGQGLRLIYYSQIVNDFQKGDIAEGYSVSREKKESFPLTVTSAQKNPTAFYLCASSRGQGAYEQYFGPGTRLTVT.

This chain uses TRBV3-1 (or the pseudogene TRBV3-2) with TRBJ1-2, with a possible D match to TRBD1 (5 bases). In germline, CDR1 is LGHDT, CDR2 YNNKEL (reference sequence). This CDR3 comprises 16 residues. V gave up 1 base and J gave up 4 bases, with 16 bases separating them. CDR3 sequence: CASSQGGGISTYGYTF. CDR3 in DNA: TGTGCCAGCAGCCAAGGCGGGGGGATCTCCACCTATGGCTACACCTTC.

The rearrangement joins TRBV5-1 to TRBJ2-1, with D perhaps matching TRBD2 (6 bases). V was shortened by 2 bases and J by 8 bases, with 8 bases between the two germline ends. Germline V lookup: CDR1 SGHRS, CDR2 YFSETQ. The CDR3 totals 12 residues. The DNA of the CDR3 is TGCGCCAGCAGCTTCGGGAGAGATGAGCAGTTCTTC. Translating gives CASSFGRDEQFF.

The chain links TRBV15 to TRBJ2-7; 8 nucleotides agree with TRBD2. Germline V gene sequence: CDR1 LNHNV, CDR2 YYDKDF (reference sequence). The CDR3 totals 17 residues. Trimming removed 0 bases from V and 4 bases from J; junction bases left unmatched: 11. CDR3 nucleotide sequence: TGTGCCACCAGCAGAGATCCCACGGGACTAGTGGGATACGAGCAGTACTTC. Translated, it gives CATSRDPTGLVGYEQYF.

This rearrangement joins TRBV5-1 to TRBJ1-4, with D possibly TRBD1 on 5 matching bases. Germline CDR1 is SGHRS and CDR2 is YFSETQ. The CDR3 totals 16 residues. Between the trimmed V and J ends, which lost 1 base and 7 bases, there was a span of 17 bases. CDR3 nucleotides: TGCGCCAGCAGCTTGAATGTCCAGGGCGGGGGTGAAAAACTGTTTTTT. Translated, it gives CASSLNVQGGGEKLFF. The entire variable domain, with the rest obtained from reference TRBV5-1 and TRBJ1-4, is as follows: KAGVTQTPRYLIKTRGQQVTLSCSPISGHRSVSWYQQTPGQGLQFLFEYFSETQRNKGNFPGRFSGRQFSNSRSEMNVSTLELGDSALYLCASSLNVQGGGEKLFFGSGTQLSVL.

The chain is built from TRBV30 and TRBJ1-5; D not resolved. V lost 3 bases, J lost 0 bases, and 18 bases lay in between. Germline V CDR1 and CDR2: GTSNPN, SVGIG (reference sequence). The CDR3 consists of 17 residues. The CDR3 loop reads CAWSFNSGTYSNQPQHF. The CDR3 DNA is TGTGCCTGGAGCTTTAACAGCGGAACTTATAGCAATCAGCCCCAGCATTTT.

The chain carries TRBV7-3 and TRBJ1-1, with a tentative D call TRBD1 (6 bases). With 1 base removed from V and 4 bases from J, the gap between germline ends came to 7 bases. This CDR3 comprises 13 residues. CDR1 SGHTA and CDR2 FQGTGA come from the germline V gene. The CDR3, as DNA: TGTGCCAGCAGCTTAAGAGGGGGCACTGAAGCTTTCTTT. The encoded protein is CASSLRGGTEAFF.

This clone was seen only a few times. The chain carries TRBV12-2 and TRBJ1-2; no check of the table's D call, TRBD1, against the DNA was made. TRBV12-2 is described as a pseudogene. CDR3 size: 14 residues. CDR3 in DNA: TGTGCAAGTCGCTTACAGGGGGCCGGGTATGGCTACACCTTC. It yields the protein CASRLQGAGYGYTF.

The CDR3 nucleotides are TGTGCCAGCAGTGAATTTATGCCAGGGGTTTTTGAAGCTTTCTTT. It translates to CASSEFMPGVFEAFF. This chain joins TRBV25-1 and TRBJ1-1, with a tentative D call TRBD1 (6 bases). Germline V gene lookup returns CDR1 MGHDK and CDR2 SYGVNS. Trimming removed 1 base from V and 7 bases from J, with 16 bases in between. The CDR3 has 15 residues.

The table lists this clone with a count of one. The chain recombines TRBV19 with TRBJ2-2; 7 nucleotides line up with TRBD1. The CDR3 covers 16 residues. In germline, CDR1 is LNHDA, CDR2 SQIVND (reference sequence). Germline trimming cut 8 bases from V and 2 bases from J; bases unmatched to any gene: 11. The CDR3 coding sequence is TGTGCCAGTCTCCCACCGGGACAGCCAAACACCGGGGAGCTGTTTTTT. Translation: CASLPPGQPNTGELFF.

CDR3 nucleotide sequence: TGTGCCAGCAGCCTAGGCGGGAGGGGAGAGACCCAGTACTTC. Its protein product is CASSLGGRGETQYF. The chain recombines TRBV7-9 with TRBJ2-5; 9 nucleotides match TRBD2. The CDR3 spans 14 residues. After removal of 5 bases from V and 4 bases from J, the junction contained 5 bases not matched to a gene. Germline CDR1 and CDR2: SEHNR and FQNEAQ (reference sequence).

The chain couples TRBV2 to TRBJ1-2, with TRBD1 matching 9 bases. This CDR3 has 14 amino acids. V was clipped by 6 bases and J by 5 bases; unmatched bases: 7. Germline CDR1 reads SNHLY; CDR2 reads FYNNEI. The CDR3 here is CASRARTGEYGYTF. The CDR3, as DNA: TGTGCCAGCAGGGCTCGGACAGGGGAATATGGCTACACCTTC.